The rows below give T cell receptor beta chains drawn from one sample of a study of chronic HIV infection and antiretroviral therapy. TCRdb fed the 5' RACE reads into MiXCR, producing one record per CDR3 protein. The sample holds 25,000 to 35,000 distinct CDR3 sequences, more than 7.5% seen once. Sequences were obtained from peripheral blood. These receptors originate from an adult who had HIV and had not received antiretroviral therapy, or was an uninfected healthy control (not recorded which). Each CDR3 is given with its conserved first and last residue. The D gene is left open where the match is weak. Not all rows give a size; the values are once, few, many and, for expanded clones, a class.

j_call: TRBJ2-3
clone_size: -
v_call: TRBV10-3
d_call: TRBD1
cdr3_nt: TGTGCCATCAGTGAGGGACAGGGAGCAGATACGCAGTATTTT
cdr3_aa: CAISEGQGADTQYF

j_call: TRBJ1-6
clone_size: many
v_call: TRBV20-1
d_call: -
cdr3_nt: TGCAGTGCTAGAGGAAGGCGCAGGCGGTGGGAACCCTATAATTCACCCCTCCACTTT
cdr3_aa: CSARGRRRRWEPYNSPLHF

j_call: TRBJ1-1
clone_size: few
v_call: TRBV6-2/TRBV6-3
d_call: -
cdr3_nt: TGTGCCAGCAGTTACCCCCCGCCCGCGATCACTGAAGCTTTCTTT
cdr3_aa: CASSYPPPAITEAFF

j_call: TRBJ2-7
clone_size: -
v_call: TRBV6-1
d_call: -
cdr3_nt: TGTGCCAGCAGTGAAACAGGCGGAGAGCAGTACTTC
cdr3_aa: CASSETGGEQYF

j_call: TRBJ1-3
clone_size: few
v_call: TRBV3-1
d_call: -
cdr3_nt: TGTGCCAGCAGCCAAGACAGCCACTCTGGAAACACCATATATTTT
cdr3_aa: CASSQDSHSGNTIYF

j_call: TRBJ2-7
clone_size: many
v_call: TRBV2
d_call: -
cdr3_nt: TGTGCCAGCGGGAATGGCCAGTACGAGCAGTACTTC
cdr3_aa: CASGNGQYEQYF

j_call: TRBJ2-6
clone_size: many
v_call: TRBV2
d_call: -
cdr3_nt: TGTGCCAGCAGTGAAGGAGATCGGGGAGCTGGGGCCAACGTCCTGACTTTC
cdr3_aa: CASSEGDRGAGANVLTF

j_call: TRBJ1-5
clone_size: -
v_call: TRBV12-5
d_call: -
cdr3_nt: TGTGCTAGTGGTTTGGTAGCTGGGGATGGCAATCAGCCCCAGCATTTT
cdr3_aa: CASGLVAGDGNQPQHF

j_call: TRBJ1-2
clone_size: many
v_call: TRBV20-1
d_call: -
cdr3_nt: TGCAGTGCTAGAGATCTGGGAGGGAGTGGCAGGGGAAGTAACTATGGCTACACCTTC
cdr3_aa: CSARDLGGSGRGSNYGYTF

j_call: TRBJ1-2
clone_size: many
v_call: TRBV5-1
d_call: -
cdr3_nt: TGCGCCAGCAGCCATACGACAGGAGACCATGGCTACACCTTC
cdr3_aa: CASSHTTGDHGYTF

j_call: TRBJ2-7
clone_size: many
v_call: TRBV27
d_call: -
cdr3_nt: TGTGCCAGCAGTTTAACAGGGAACTCCTACGAGCAGTACTTC
cdr3_aa: CASSLTGNSYEQYF

j_call: TRBJ1-2
clone_size: -
v_call: TRBV4-2
d_call: TRBD1
cdr3_nt: TGTGCCAGCAGCCCAAGTAGGACAGGAGGCCGCATTTGGTTC
cdr3_aa: CASSPSRTGGRIWF

j_call: TRBJ1-1
clone_size: many
v_call: TRBV7-2
d_call: TRBD1
cdr3_nt: TGTGCCAGCAGCTCATTACCGGGACAGGGAAGCACTGAAGCTTTCTTT
cdr3_aa: CASSSLPGQGSTEAFF

j_call: TRBJ1-6
clone_size: -
v_call: TRBV23-1
d_call: -
cdr3_nt: TGCGCCAGCAGTCGAACGACAGCCAAAGTTCCCAATTCACCCCTCCACTTT
cdr3_aa: CASSRTTAKVPNSPLHF

j_call: TRBJ2-1
clone_size: many
v_call: TRBV20-1
d_call: -
cdr3_nt: TGCAGTGCTAGGAGGGGGAATGAGCAGTTCTTC
cdr3_aa: CSARRGNEQFF

j_call: TRBJ2-1
clone_size: many
v_call: TRBV29-1
d_call: TRBD1
cdr3_nt: TGCAGCGTTGAAGAAGGGGGACAGGTCTACAATGAGCAGTTCTTC
cdr3_aa: CSVEEGGQVYNEQFF

j_call: TRBJ2-1
clone_size: many
v_call: TRBV3-1
d_call: -
cdr3_nt: TGTGCCAGCAGCCAAGGGAACGGAGCATGGGAACAAGCCTACAATGAGCAGTTCTTC
cdr3_aa: CASSQGNGAWEQAYNEQFF

j_call: TRBJ1-3
clone_size: few
v_call: TRBV12-3/TRBV12-4
d_call: -
cdr3_nt: TGTGCCAGCTCCGCGAAAGGCTCTGGAAACACCATATATTTT
cdr3_aa: CASSAKGSGNTIYF

j_call: TRBJ1-5
clone_size: few
v_call: TRBV5-1
d_call: TRBD1
cdr3_nt: TGCGCCAGCAGTCCCGGGACAGGGGACCAGCCCCAGCATTTT
cdr3_aa: CASSPGTGDQPQHF

j_call: TRBJ2-7
clone_size: many
v_call: TRBV19
d_call: TRBD1
cdr3_nt: TGTGCCACAAACCCCGGGACAGGCATCGAGCAGTACTTC
cdr3_aa: CATNPGTGIEQYF

j_call: TRBJ1-3
clone_size: many
v_call: TRBV29-1
d_call: -
cdr3_nt: TGCAGCGTTGAAGTACCAGCGCGCTCTGGAAACACCATATATTTT
cdr3_aa: CSVEVPARSGNTIYF